This passage covers 17 T cell receptor beta chains from one sample sequenced in a study of post-analysis software for immune sequencing data. Included in the TCR beta cDNA libraries were unique molecular identifiers. TCRdb reanalysed the PCR reads using MiXCR and keeps one entry per CDR3 protein. The repertoire holds 160,000 or so distinct CDR3 sequences, with about 34% as singletons. Sample: blood, taken after autologous hematopoietic stem cell transplantation. These receptors were collected from a girl aged 10 to 17 with multiple sclerosis.

The chain links TRBV20-1 to TRBJ2-1; D might be TRBD1 or TRBD2, each matching 5 bases. Germline CDR1 is DFQATT and CDR2 is SNEGSKA (reference sequence). The ends were cut back, 0 bases at V and 6 bases at J, with 12 bases in the middle. This CDR3 region has 14 residues. CDR3 bases: TGCAGTGCTAGAGATAGGGGAGTAGGCAATGAGCAGTTCTTC. Amino acids: CSARDRGVGNEQFF.

This chain joins TRBV7-9 and TRBJ2-7, with D possibly being TRBD1 (6 bases). Germline V gives CDR1 SEHNR, CDR2 FQNEAQ (reference sequence). The CDR3 runs 17 residues. The germline V and J ends were trimmed by 1 base and 2 bases, with 18 bases remaining between them. The CDR3 nucleotides read TGTGCCAGCAGCTTAGAGGGACAACGCTTCTCCCCCTACGAGCAGTACTTC. This codes for CASSLEGQRFSPYEQYF.

The gene calls are TRBV5-1 and TRBJ1-6; D unresolved. CDR1 is SGHRS and CDR2 is YFSETQ in the germline V gene. The CDR3 contains 14 residues. Trimming took off 4 bases at V and 6 bases at J, with 11 bases between the two ends. CDR3 residues: CASSPGRTNSPLHF. The DNA for the CDR3 is TGCGCCAGCAGCCCTGGACGGACTAATTCACCCCTCCACTTT. Complete variable domain (other parts from reference TRBV5-1 and TRBJ1-6): KAGVTQTPRYLIKTRGQQVTLSCSPISGHRSVSWYQQTPGQGLQFLFEYFSETQRNKGNFPGRFSGRQFSNSRSEMNVSTLELGDSALYLCASSPGRTNSPLHFGNGTRLTVT.

This clonotype is a singleton in its sample. As DNA, the CDR3 is TGTGCCACCAGTGATTCCTGGCCGGAGGAGAACACCGGGGAGCTGTTTTTT. Its translation: CATSDSWPEENTGELFF. The chain is built from TRBV24-1 and TRBJ2-2; the D gene is possibly TRBD2 (5 bases). V was pared by 2 bases and J by 1 base, with 13 bases between. The CDR3 totals 17 residues. Germline loops: CDR1 KGHDR, CDR2 SFDVKD.

This chain connects TRBV20-1 to TRBJ2-5, with D possibly matching TRBD1 (5 bases). This CDR3 is built from 12 residues. Germline CDR1 and CDR2: DFQATT and SNEGSKA (reference sequence). V lost 3 bases to trimming and J lost 5 bases, with 10 bases between them. CDR3 sequence reads: CSARPRAETQYF. CDR3 bases: TGCAGTGCTAGGCCCAGGGCTGAGACCCAGTACTTC.

This clonotype appeared a few times. The chain combines TRBV20-1 with TRBJ2-1; 15 bases agree with TRBD2. This CDR3 spans 15 amino acids. The germline V gene encodes CDR1 DFQATT and CDR2 SNEGSKA (reference sequence). J lost 10 bases, V lost 1 base, and 5 bases had no gene match. The CDR3 spells CSARVWTSGRGEQFF. CDR3 in DNA: TGCAGTGCTAGAGTCTGGACTAGCGGGAGGGGAGAGCAGTTCTTC.

The CDR3: CASSRGTGPYEQYF. The CDR3, as DNA: TGTGCCAGCTCACGTGGGACAGGACCCTACGAGCAGTACTTC. The chain couples TRBV18 to TRBJ2-7; the match to TRBD1 covers 8 bases. Germline lookup yields CDR1 KGHSH and CDR2 LQKENI. CDR3 length: 14 amino acids. The V and J ends lost 4 bases and 2 bases, in that order; junction bases with no gene match: 4. Variable domain in full (rest from reference TRBV18 and TRBJ2-7): NAGVMQNPRHLVRRRGQEARLRCSPMKGHSHVYWYRQLPEEGLKFMVYLQKENIIDESGMPKERFSAEFPKEGPSILRIQQVVRGDSAAYFCASSRGTGPYEQYFGPGTRLTVT.

This chain uses TRBV4-3 with TRBJ2-1; D gene uncertain. The V and J ends lost 0 bases and 4 bases respectively, with 7 bases between them. CDR1 is LGHNA and CDR2 is YSLEER in the germline V gene. The CDR3 loop spans 14 amino acids. The CDR3 is CASSQESQYNEQFF. As DNA, the CDR3 is TGCGCCAGCAGCCAAGAATCACAGTACAATGAGCAGTTCTTC.

The rearrangement joins TRBV7-8 to TRBJ2-1; no reliable D call. The CDR3 consists of 19 residues. V was clipped by 5 bases and J by 1 base, with 24 bases between them. Per the germline V gene, CDR1 is SGHVS and CDR2 is FQNEAQ. This CDR3 is CASSAQAADWPTSYNEQFF. DNA of the CDR3: TGTGCCAGCAGCGCCCAGGCCGCCGACTGGCCGACGTCCTACAATGAGCAGTTCTTC.

The genes are TRBV6-1 and TRBJ1-5; D gene ambiguous. The CDR3 runs to 14 residues. Germline V gene sequence: CDR1 MNHNS, CDR2 SASEGT. V was pared by 4 bases and J by 6 bases, with 13 bases between. CDR3: CASSGTPRRQPQHF. The DNA of the CDR3 is TGTGCCAGCAGTGGGACCCCTCGCCGTCAGCCCCAGCATTTT.

This clonotype was observed a few times. This sequence joins TRBV12-3 or TRBV12-4 and TRBJ2-4; 8 bases fit TRBD2. Losses at the gene ends were 7 bases for V and 0 bases for J; bases not matched to a gene: 2. The CDR3 covers 14 residues. CDR3 amino acids: CASTLAGAKNIQYF. CDR3 in DNA: TGTGCCAGCACCCTAGCGGGAGCCAAAAACATTCAGTACTTC.

The chain combines TRBV20-1 with TRBJ2-3, with 11 bases fitting TRBD2. The germline V gene has CDR1 DFQATT and CDR2 SNEGSKA (reference sequence). Losses at the gene ends were 5 bases for V and 0 bases for J; bases not matched to a gene: 7. This CDR3 has 16 residues. CDR3 protein: CSAPPRTSGSTDTQYF. In nucleotides, the CDR3 is TGCAGTGCTCCACCCCGGACTAGCGGGAGCACAGATACGCAGTATTTT.

Only one count was recorded for this clonotype. The V gene is TRBV6-5, the J gene TRBJ2-7; 8 bases map to TRBD2. CDR3 length: 16 amino acids. V lost 0 bases, J lost 10 bases, and 14 bases stayed unmatched. Looked up from germline, CDR1 is MNHEY and CDR2 is SVGAGI. The CDR3 region has the DNA TGTGCCAGCAGTTACTCGGGACTAGTGGCACAAGAGATCCAGTACTTC. It is translated as CASSYSGLVAQEIQYF.

J is TRBJ2-1 and V is TRBV7-8; 9 bases line up with TRBD2. There are 15 residues in the CDR3. Germline V gives CDR1 SGHVS, CDR2 FQNEAQ. Trimming cost V 1 base and J 4 bases; bases outside gene matches: 2. CDR3 in DNA: TGTGCCAGCAGCTTAGGACTAGCGGCATACAATGAGCAGTTCTTC. Amino acid sequence: CASSLGLAAYNEQFF.

This clonotype was seen once. This chain uses TRBV30 with TRBJ1-1; 12 bases align to TRBD1. V dropped 7 bases and J dropped 1; count of bases not matched to a gene: 7. The V gene's germline CDR1 is GTSNPN and CDR2 SVGIG (reference sequence). The CDR3 spans 15 residues. The CDR3 protein is CALHRDRGQNTEAFF. CDR3 DNA sequence: TGTGCCTTACACCGGGACAGGGGGCAGAACACTGAAGCTTTCTTT.

The gene calls are TRBV2 and TRBJ2-4; maybe TRBD2 (5 bases). The CDR3 has 14 amino acids. Germline-derived CDR1 and CDR2 are SNHLY and FYNNEI. V dropped 3 bases and J dropped 3 bases, with 9 bases sitting between them. CDR3 DNA: TGTGCCAGCAGTGAGGTCCGGGGCAAAAACATTCAGTACTTC. The encoded protein is CASSEVRGKNIQYF.

The chain recombines TRBV4-2 with TRBJ2-7; D may be TRBD1 (5 bases). The J call may be faulty, since TRBJ2-5 better matches the DNA end. The V gene's germline CDR1 is LGHNA and CDR2 YNFKEQ. The CDR3 covers 13 residues. DNA for the CDR3: TGTGCCAGCAGTCCCCTTCAGGGAGAGACCCAGTACTTC. This codes for CASSPLQGETQYF.